This TCR beta chain is from a study of blood T cell repertoires in COVID-19. Measured with immunoSEQ multiplex PCR; TCRdb has only the in-frame clones, and not every one. Of over 140,000 clones listed, roughly 85% are singletons. The CDR3 loop spans 15 amino acids. Germline values: CDR1 KGHSH, CDR2 LQKENI. The V gene lost 1 base and the J gene lost 7 bases, with 14 bases spanning the gap. Cohort allocation depended upon clinical history that participants reported. The chain has TRBV18 and TRBJ2-1, with D possibly TRBD1 on 5 matching bases. The material sequenced was PBMCs or T cells enriched from blood (not recorded which). This receptor was identified in a woman aged 45-65 years who had recovered from COVID-19. The CDR3 region is CASSPQGLSSNEQFF. DNA for the CDR3: TGTGCCAGCTCACCACAGGGGTTGAGCAGTAATGAGCAGTTCTTC.